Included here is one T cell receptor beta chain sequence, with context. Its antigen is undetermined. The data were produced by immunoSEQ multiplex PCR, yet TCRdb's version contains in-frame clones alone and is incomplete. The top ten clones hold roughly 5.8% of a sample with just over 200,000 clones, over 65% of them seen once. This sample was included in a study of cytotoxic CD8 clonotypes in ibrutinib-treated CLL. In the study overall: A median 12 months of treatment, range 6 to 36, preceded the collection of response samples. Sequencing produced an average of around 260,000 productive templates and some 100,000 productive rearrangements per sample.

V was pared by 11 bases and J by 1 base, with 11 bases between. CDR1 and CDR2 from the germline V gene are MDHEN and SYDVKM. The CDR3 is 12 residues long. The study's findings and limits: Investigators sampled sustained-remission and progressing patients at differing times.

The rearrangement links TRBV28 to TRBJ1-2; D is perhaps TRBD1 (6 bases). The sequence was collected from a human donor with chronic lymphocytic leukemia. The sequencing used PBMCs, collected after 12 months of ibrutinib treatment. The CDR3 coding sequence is TGTGCCTTAACGGACAGTAACTATGGCTACACCTTC. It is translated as CALTDSNYGYTF.